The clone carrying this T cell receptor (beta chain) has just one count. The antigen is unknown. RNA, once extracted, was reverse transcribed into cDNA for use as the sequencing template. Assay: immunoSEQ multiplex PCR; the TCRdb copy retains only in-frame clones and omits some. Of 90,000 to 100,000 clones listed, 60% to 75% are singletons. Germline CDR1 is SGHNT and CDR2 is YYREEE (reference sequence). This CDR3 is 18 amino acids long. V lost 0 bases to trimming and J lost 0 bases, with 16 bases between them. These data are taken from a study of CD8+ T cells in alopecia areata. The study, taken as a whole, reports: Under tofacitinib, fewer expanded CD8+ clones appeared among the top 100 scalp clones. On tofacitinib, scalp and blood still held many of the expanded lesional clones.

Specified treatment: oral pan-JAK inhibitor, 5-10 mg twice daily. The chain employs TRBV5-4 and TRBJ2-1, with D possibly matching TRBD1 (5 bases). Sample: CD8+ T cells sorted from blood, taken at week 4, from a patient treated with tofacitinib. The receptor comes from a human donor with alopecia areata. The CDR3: CASSLAVWGANSYNEQFF. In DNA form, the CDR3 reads TGTGCCAGCAGCTTGGCCGTGTGGGGCGCCAACTCCTACAATGAGCAGTTCTTC.